These T cell receptor beta chains were read from a single sample in a study of T cell clusters in autoimmune cytopenias. TCRdb re-analyzed the multiplex PCR reads; it lists each CDR3 protein once, without DNA. Its table lists 12,000 or so distinct CDR3 sequences. The data also belong to a second study, concerning T cell repertoires in aging, cancer and after chemotherapy.

The sample was peripheral blood. The source of these receptors is a human donor in good health. The CDR3 runs from the conserved cysteine through the conserved F or W. Not all rows give a size; the values are once, few, many and, for expanded clones, a class.

size: medium-sized
V: TRBV20-1
J: TRBJ2-7
CDR3: CSASRWGGEGEQYF

size: NA
V: TRBV20-1
J: TRBJ2-3
CDR3: CSAAGTGKTDTQYF

size: medium-sized
V: TRBV7-2
J: TRBJ1-3
CDR3: CASSFSSSGNTIYF

size: NA
V: TRBV7-9
J: TRBJ2-6
CDR3: CASSGTAYSGANVLTF

size: NA
V: TRBV19
J: TRBJ1-1
CDR3: CASSMGTGGNTEAFF

size: medium-sized
V: TRBV15
J: TRBJ2-7
CDR3: CATSVFSVPYEQYF

size: NA
V: TRBV10-3
J: TRBJ2-7
CDR3: CAISESGGLLVPGEQYF

size: medium-sized
V: TRBV6-4
J: TRBJ1-5
CDR3: CASSERSNQPQHF

size: medium-sized
V: TRBV5-5
J: TRBJ1-1
CDR3: CASSFGGNTEAFF

size: NA
V: TRBV27
J: TRBJ1-1
CDR3: CASSLQGRTSMNTEAFF

size: NA
V: TRBV4-2
J: TRBJ1-6
CDR3: CASSQGSYNSPLHF

size: NA
V: TRBV11-2
J: TRBJ2-4
CDR3: CASNPAGTKNIQYF

size: NA
V: TRBV27
J: TRBJ2-5
CDR3: CASSLTKSLTRETQYF

size: medium-sized
V: TRBV5-6
J: TRBJ1-2
CDR3: CASSPGTGGFYGYTF

size: NA
V: TRBV5-6
J: TRBJ1-3
CDR3: CASSSSGTAGNTIYF

size: NA
V: TRBV20-1
J: TRBJ2-3
CDR3: CSANMDRAFTDTQYF

size: NA
V: TRBV27
J: TRBJ2-2
CDR3: CASSLLSNLRGTGELFF

size: NA
V: TRBV4-1
J: TRBJ2-2
CDR3: CASSQGGVPNTGELFF

size: NA
V: TRBV7-2
J: TRBJ2-3
CDR3: CASSLALGLSTDTQYF

size: NA
V: TRBV20-1
J: TRBJ2-1
CDR3: CSAPPGLAGGEQFF

size: medium-sized
V: TRBV6-5
J: TRBJ1-2
CDR3: CASSYSSRGGFNGYTF

size: NA
V: TRBV20-1
J: TRBJ2-1
CDR3: CSATGTGVVEQFF

size: NA
V: TRBV15
J: TRBJ1-5
CDR3: CATSRDPRIRGQGDQPQHF

size: NA
V: TRBV7-2
J: TRBJ2-3
CDR3: CASSFAGGPRSTDTQYF

size: NA
V: TRBV20-1
J: TRBJ2-7
CDR3: CSAPEGGDTPYEQYF

size: medium-sized
V: TRBV11-1
J: TRBJ2-7
CDR3: CASSFTGDEQYF

size: NA
V: TRBV28
J: TRBJ1-5
CDR3: CASSSGQGNQPQHF

size: NA
V: TRBV7-3
J: TRBJ2-2
CDR3: CTSSFEGAAGELFF